Listed below are T cell receptor beta chains from one sample, sequenced in a study of blood T cells in healthy people across ages. One entry per CDR3 protein, called by TCRdb with MiXCR from the 5' RACE reads. The sample records 1 million or so distinct CDR3 sequences, under 45% being singletons. Sequenced material: blood. These receptor sequences come from a woman aged 60-75 years in good health. The CDR3 runs from the conserved cysteine through the conserved F or W. The D gene is left open where the match is weak. The size of a clone is reported for some rows only, either as once, few or many, or as a class for expanded clones.

V gene	J gene	clone size	D gene	CDR3 DNA	CDR3 protein
TRBV10-3	TRBJ2-7	few	TRBD1	TGTGCCATCACCGGACAGGGCGACTACGAGCAGTACTTC	CAITGQGDYEQYF
TRBV27	TRBJ2-7	.	TRBD2	TGTGCCAGCAGTTTCGGGACTAGCGGGAGGGGAAGCTCCTACGAGCAGTACTTC	CASSFGTSGRGSSYEQYF
TRBV20-1	TRBJ2-1	.	.	TGCAGTGCTAGGTACCGTGGTGAGCAGTTCTTC	CSARYRGEQFF
TRBV9	TRBJ2-7	.	.	TGTGCCAGCAGCGTAGAAGGGACCCACAACTACGAGCAGTACTTC	CASSVEGTHNYEQYF
TRBV7-9	TRBJ1-4	.	.	TGTGCCAGCAGGGGGTCATGGCGCGGAATAAATGAAAAACTGTTTTTT	CASRGSWRGINEKLFF
TRBV7-3	TRBJ2-3	few	.	TGTGCCAGCAGCCGACCTGTCGGGACCAACACAGATACGCAGTATTTT	CASSRPVGTNTDTQYF
TRBV6-1	TRBJ1-6	.	.	TGTGCCAGCAGTGAAGGGGCCAGGGGAGCCTCACCCCTCCACTTT	CASSEGARGASPLHF
TRBV7-2	TRBJ1-1	.	TRBD1	TGTGCCAGCAGCTTAACCGGGACAGGGTACACTGAAGCTTTCTTT	CASSLTGTGYTEAFF
TRBV28	TRBJ2-4	few	TRBD1	TGTGCCAGCAGTAACGCGCCAGGGGGCAGGGAGCAGTACTTC	CASSNAPGGREQYF
TRBV12-3/TRBV12-4	TRBJ2-7	.	.	TGTGCCAGCAGCCCCTGGTCGGTCAGCCTCTACGAGCAGTACTTC	CASSPWSVSLYEQYF
TRBV7-8	TRBJ2-7	many	.	TGTGCCAGCAGCTCGCGCGGACGACAGGCCTACGAGCAGTACTTC	CASSSRGRQAYEQYF
TRBV20-1	TRBJ2-4	.	.	TGCAGTGCTAGAGATGCAACTGAGGCCAAAAACATTCAGTACTTC	CSARDATEAKNIQYF
TRBV20-1	TRBJ2-7	.	TRBD2	TGCAGTGCGCTAGCGGGAGATCCATACGAGCAGTACTTC	CSALAGDPYEQYF
TRBV10-1	TRBJ2-7	.	TRBD1	TGCGCCAGCAGTGAGCCGGGACAGGGATTAACCGAGCAGTACTTC	CASSEPGQGLTEQYF
TRBV5-6	TRBJ2-1	.	.	TGTGCCAGCAGCATCCCCAGGAGCTCCTACAATGAGCAGTTCTTC	CASSIPRSSYNEQFF
TRBV29-1	TRBJ2-5	many	.	TGCAGCTCCACCGGGACAATAATCGGACAGACCCAGTACTTC	CSSTGTIIGQTQYF
TRBV29-1	TRBJ2-7	.	TRBD1	TGCAGCGTTGTGGGACAGGTAACCTACGAGCAGTACTTC	CSVVGQVTYEQYF
TRBV10-3	TRBJ2-3	many	.	TGTGCCATCAGTGAGTCGCTTGACGGCCTGCGGGGTACGCAGTATTTT	CAISESLDGLRGTQYF
TRBV27	TRBJ1-6	.	TRBD1	TGTGCCAGCCGGACAGGGAGGGGTTTTCTTCCGCCCCTCCACTTT	CASRTGRGFLPPLHF
TRBV5-1	TRBJ2-1	many	TRBD2	TGCGCCAGCGGAACTAGCGGGAGACACAATGAGCAGTTCTTC	CASGTSGRHNEQFF
TRBV7-6	TRBJ1-1	.	TRBD1	TGTGCCAGCAGCAAATTCCGGGACAGGGGGAACACTGAAGCTTTCTTT	CASSKFRDRGNTEAFF
TRBV20-1	TRBJ2-4	.	.	TGCAGTGCCCACCGGCGTCATACCGAAAACATTCAGTACTTC	CSAHRRHTENIQYF
TRBV6-5	TRBJ2-2	once	.	TGTGCCAGCAGTTACTCAGGCAGGGGGAGGGCCGGGGAGCTGTTTTTT	CASSYSGRGRAGELFF
TRBV29-1	TRBJ2-5	many	.	TGCAGCGTTGATTTGCCCCGGAGGGAGACCCAGTACTTC	CSVDLPRRETQYF
TRBV10-3	TRBJ1-2	few	.	TGTGCCATCAGTGGAGATTTCTATGGCTACACCTTC	CAISGDFYGYTF
TRBV3-1	TRBJ2-5	.	.	TGTGCCAGCAGCCAAGCCAACTTACAAGAGACCCAGTACTTC	CASSQANLQETQYF
TRBV5-1	TRBJ2-5	many	.	TGCGCCAGCAGCTTGCAGGGATTGGGAGAGACCCAGTACTTC	CASSLQGLGETQYF
TRBV28	TRBJ2-7	.	TRBD2	TGTGCCAGCAGTTTCCTTGCTAGCGGGAGGGCGGGGTCCTACGAGCAGTACTTC	CASSFLASGRAGSYEQYF
TRBV20-1	TRBJ1-2	.	TRBD1	TGCAGTGCTAGAGATCAGGCCCGGGACAGCGGAAAGGTATACACCTTC	CSARDQARDSGKVYTF
TRBV5-1	TRBJ2-3	few	.	TGCGCCAGCAGCTTGTTCAGGATCACAGATACGCAGTATTTT	CASSLFRITDTQYF
TRBV24-1	TRBJ2-3	.	TRBD1	TGTGCCACCAGTGACTCTCGACAGGGTGCCCCAGATACGCAGTATTTT	CATSDSRQGAPDTQYF
TRBV7-2	TRBJ2-7	many	.	TGTGCCAGCAGCTTAGAACGGGTCTCCTACGAGCAGTACTTC	CASSLERVSYEQYF
TRBV2	TRBJ2-6	few	.	TGTGCCAGCTGGGGGACAAGGGGCTCTGGGGCCAACGTCCTGACTTTC	CASWGTRGSGANVLTF
TRBV13	TRBJ2-1	.	TRBD2	TGTGCCAGCAGCCCTCAGGGACTAGCGAATAATGAGCAGTTCTTC	CASSPQGLANNEQFF
TRBV30	TRBJ1-6	few	.	TGTGCCTGGAATTGGGGGCAAGGTTCACCCCTCCACTTT	CAWNWGQGSPLHF
TRBV14	TRBJ2-1	.	TRBD2	TGTGCCAGCAGCCACACCCGAGGACTAGCGGGAACCTACAATGAGCAGTTCTTC	CASSHTRGLAGTYNEQFF
TRBV24-1	TRBJ2-3	few	TRBD2	TGTGCCACCAGTGACCCGCGACTAGCGGGAGTCAATTCAGATACGCAGTATTTT	CATSDPRLAGVNSDTQYF
TRBV20-1	TRBJ2-7	.	TRBD2	TGCAGCGGACTAGCGGGGCCGAGCTCCTACGAGCAGTACTTC	CSGLAGPSSYEQYF
TRBV5-1	TRBJ2-3	.	.	TGCGCCAGCGCGAAAATACAAGGACAGTGGGGCACAGATACGCAGTATTTT	CASAKIQGQWGTDTQYF
TRBV2	TRBJ2-5	.	TRBD2	TGTGCCAGCAAAGAGCGGGAACAGAAAGAGACCCAGTACTTC	CASKEREQKETQYF
TRBV10-1	TRBJ2-1	.	.	TGCGCCAGCAGTGAGTTAGGGGTTGAGCAGTTCTTC	CASSELGVEQFF
TRBV20-1	TRBJ2-3	few	.	TGCAGTGCTAGAGATAGTTTTGCCCGAGGAGATACGCAGTATTTT	CSARDSFARGDTQYF
TRBV5-1	TRBJ2-7	.	.	TGCGCCAGCAGCTTGTCGAGGGACACTACGTACGAGCAGTACTTC	CASSLSRDTTYEQYF
TRBV7-2	TRBJ2-5	.	.	TGTGCCAGCAGCCTTCATCGACAGGTAGAGACCCAGTACTTC	CASSLHRQVETQYF
TRBV20-1	TRBJ2-1	few	TRBD1	TGCAGTGCTCAGACAGGGACAGGGACTCGGAATGAGCAGTTCTTC	CSAQTGTGTRNEQFF
TRBV28	TRBJ2-7	.	.	TGTGCCAGCAGTTTGCAGGGTTTTAAGTACTTC	CASSLQGFKYF
TRBV7-3	TRBJ2-2	.	.	TGTGCCAGCAGCTTAGCGGGTGGGGCCGGGGAGCTGTTTTTT	CASSLAGGAGELFF
TRBV15	TRBJ1-1	.	.	TGTGCCACCAGCAGGAGCAGAGAGAACACTGAAGCTTTCTTT	CATSRSRENTEAFF
TRBV4-1	TRBJ1-5	.	TRBD1	TGCGCCAGCAGCCAGGGACAGGGGGATCTCAATCAGCCCCAGCATTTT	CASSQGQGDLNQPQHF
TRBV5-1	TRBJ2-7	few	TRBD2	TGCGCCAGCAGCTTGGGCGGGACTAGCGGATACGAGCAGTACTTC	CASSLGGTSGYEQYF
TRBV27	TRBJ2-7	few	TRBD1	TGTGCCAGCAGAGACCGGGACAGCTCCTACGAGCAGTACTTC	CASRDRDSSYEQYF
TRBV6-1	TRBJ2-5	few	.	TGTGCCAGCACCCCCTCAATAGGCGGGTCGGTGCAGTACTTC	CASTPSIGGSVQYF
TRBV7-2	TRBJ2-7	many	.	TGTGCCAGCGCCCGGGTGGGGAGCGGGTACGAGCAGTACTTC	CASARVGSGYEQYF
TRBV27	TRBJ2-1	few	TRBD2	TGTGCCAGCAGTTTATCGCGGGAGAGGTACAATGAGCAGTTCTTC	CASSLSRERYNEQFF
TRBV5-1	TRBJ2-3	.	TRBD2	TGCGCCAGCAGCACCGAGACTAGCGGGCGGGACACAGATACGCAGTATTTT	CASSTETSGRDTDTQYF
TRBV6-1	TRBJ2-7	once	TRBD2	TGTGCCAGCACCGAAATAGCGGGAGGGCCTTACGAGCAGTACTTC	CASTEIAGGPYEQYF
TRBV15	TRBJ2-7	once	.	TGTGCCACCACCCCATTGGGGGCCGTTACCTACAATGAGCAGTACTTC	CATTPLGAVTYNEQYF
TRBV11-2	TRBJ2-7	few	.	TGCGCCAGCAGCTTGGACAGAAGGTACGAGCAGTACTTC	CASSLDRRYEQYF
TRBV7-8	TRBJ2-7	few	.	TGTGCCAGCAGCATTAGCATAGGCTACGAGCAGTACTTC	CASSISIGYEQYF